The present T cell receptor (beta chain) was sequenced within a study of molecular identifiers for immune sequencing clone quantification. MiXCR, run by TCRdb on the PCR reads, gives a single entry per CDR3 protein. Of some 65,000 distinct CDR3 sequences in the sample, around 20% are singletons; the top ten hold roughly 1.6%. Of note for this clonotype: A read error may produce the germline difference seen at one junction end.

CDR3 size: 17 residues. The germline CDR1 and CDR2 sequences are SGHDN and FVKESK. The sequenced material came from naive CD8+ T cells from blood, with Jurkat cell RNA spiked in. The sample's subset: FACS-sorted CD8+CD4-CCR7+CD45RA+ naive T cells. The receptor was isolated from a human donor in good health. Some libraries in this study had Jurkat cell RNA spiked in. The chain carries TRBV14 and TRBJ2-1; no clear D. The chain's CDR3 is CASSTTYLLDSYNERFF. As DNA, the CDR3 is TGTGCCAGCAGTACTACCTACCTGCTCGACTCCTACAATGAGCGGTTCTTC.